This T cell receptor beta chain originates from a study of molecular identifiers for immune sequencing clone quantification. Study overall: Replicate RNA from roughly 18,000 or 92,000 naive CD8 T cells formed five aliquots; four were sequenced.

Study observations and caveats: Clones that had above 20 RNA copies took up over 99% of effector molecules but under 1% in naive cells. Spiked Jurkat TCR RNA equivalent to one cell was reportedly detectable in approximately 1 million naive cells.

This clonotype was seen a few times. The antigen remains unidentified. TCRdb itself ran the PCR reads through MiXCR, one entry per CDR3 protein. Among more than 450,000 distinct CDR3 sequences listed, about 26% were seen once. The CDR3 contains 15 residues. The junction had 5 bases not matched to a gene; V was cut back by 2 bases and J by 6 bases. Germline V gives CDR1 MRHNA, CDR2 SNTAGT. The sequencing input was naive CD8+ T cells from blood, with Jurkat cell RNA spiked in. Subset reported: FACS-sorted CD8+CD4-CCR7+CD45RA+ naive T cells. The receptor was derived from a human donor in good health. Some libraries in this study had Jurkat cell RNA spiked in. The chain couples TRBV6-4 to TRBJ2-2, with 8 bases lining up with TRBD2. The CDR3 protein is CASSDPGLGPGELFF. The DNA for the CDR3 is TGTGCCAGCAGTGACCCGGGACTAGGACCCGGGGAGCTGTTTTTT.